One sample yielded the 7 T cell receptor beta chains listed below, sequenced in a study of cytotoxic CD8 clonotypes in ibrutinib-treated CLL. Measured with immunoSEQ multiplex PCR; TCRdb has only the in-frame clones, and not every one. The sample has about 140,000 clones, around 80% seen once. The sample here was PBMCs, taken after 36 months of ibrutinib treatment. These receptors were taken from a human donor with chronic lymphocytic leukemia.

The chain links TRBV7-8 to TRBJ2-2; D gene ambiguous. Germline assignment: CDR1 SGHVS and CDR2 FQNEAQ. V lost 5 bases, J lost 8 bases, and 9 bases lay in between. This CDR3 spans 12 amino acids. The CDR3, as DNA: TGTGCCAGCAGCATACCGCTTGGGGAGCTGTTTTTT. This encodes CASSIPLGELFF.

The chain links TRBV2 to TRBJ1-5, with a weak D call TRBD1 (5 bases). V lost 6 bases, J lost 6 bases, and 15 bases lay in between. The CDR3 has 14 amino acids. From germline, CDR1 is SNHLY and CDR2 FYNNEI. The CDR3 DNA reads TGTGCCAGCAGCCCGACAGCGAGGGGTCAGCCCCAGCATTTT. Translating it yields CASSPTARGQPQHF.

This clone was recorded a few times. This sequence joins TRBV6-6 and TRBJ1-1; TRBD1 might be the D (5 bases). This CDR3 region has 14 residues. The V gene lost 0 bases and the J gene lost 1 base, with 6 bases spanning the gap. Germline V gene data show CDR1 as MNHNY and CDR2 as SVGAGI (reference sequence). The CDR3 region is CASSYSQGNTEAFF. The DNA of the CDR3 is TGTGCCAGCAGTTACTCTCAGGGGAACACTGAAGCTTTCTTT.

The CDR3 bases are TGTGCCAGCAGTGTCGGGTTTTACGAGCAGTACTTC. Its translation is CASSVGFYEQYF. V usage is TRBV2 and J usage is TRBJ2-7, with unresolved D. The CDR3 covers 12 residues. Germline assignment: CDR1 SNHLY and CDR2 FYNNEI. V lost 4 bases to trimming and J lost 4 bases, with 8 bases between them.

This chain joins TRBV28 and TRBJ2-1, with D maybe TRBD1 (6 bases). V was trimmed by 4 bases and J by 0 bases, leaving 10 bases between them. The length of the CDR3 is 15 residues. Germline CDR1 MDHEN, CDR2 SYDVKM. As DNA, the CDR3 is TGTGCCAGCAGTTCGACAGGCTACTCCTACAATGAGCAGTTCTTC. It encodes CASSSTGYSYNEQFF.

This clone was recorded a few times. V usage is TRBV13 and J usage is TRBJ2-1, with unresolved D. The CDR3 extends over 15 amino acids. Germline CDR1 is PRHDT and CDR2 is FYEKMQ (reference sequence). Trimming stripped 5 bases from V and 4 bases from J, with 15 bases between. CDR3 coding DNA: TGTGCCAGCAGCCCCGGACCCGGACGATACAATGAGCAGTTCTTC. Protein: CASSPGPGRYNEQFF. Full variable domain (remainder filled in from reference TRBV13 and TRBJ2-1): AAGVIQSPRHLIKEKRETATLKCYPIPRHDTVYWYQQGPGQDPQFLISFYEKMQSDKGSIPDRFSAQQFSDYHSELNMSSLELGDSALYFCASSPGPGRYNEQFFGPGTRLTVL.

The rearrangement joins TRBV30 to TRBJ1-5; no definite D call. CDR1 is GTSNPN, CDR2 SVGIG, per germline (reference sequence). This CDR3 region has 15 residues. V shed 1 base and J shed 0 bases, with 10 bases lying between them. CDR3 nucleotide sequence: TGTGCCTGGAGTGCCCCAGGCATTAGCAATCAGCCCCAGCATTTT. This codes for CAWSAPGISNQPQHF.